This TCR beta chain was retrieved from a study of metastatic and nonmetastatic thyroid tumors. Study context: Across peripheral blood and tumor or nodule tissue samples taken from malignant and benign thyroid patients, the repertoires were compared with one another. The study, taken as a whole, reports: Versus benign nodules, malignant thyroid tumors reportedly had significantly higher TCR beta diversity, in blood and tumor.

Prior to thyroid surgery, none of the patients had received any treatment. Per the authors' pipeline: Clinicopathological groups supplied CDR3 differences that were used to build a distant-metastasis classifier for papillary thyroid cancer. MiXCR re-clonotyped the PCR reads for TCRdb. The authors' filters were not applied to this entry. Of under 35,000 clones in the sample, about 24% were seen once. Of note for this clone: Antigen specificity is unknown. A read error may account for a junction end that differs from germline.

Germline V gene data show CDR1 as MNHNS and CDR2 as SASEGT. The CDR3 is 13 residues long. The J gene is TRBJ2-7, the V gene TRBV6-1; no firm D call. The TCR sequence derives from a female donor with papillary thyroid cancer or a benign thyroid nodule (not recorded which). Some clones in this sample may be carry-over from other donors' samples. Sequencing was done on a sample of blood. The CDR3 sequence: CSSSARQVYDQYF. CDR3 nucleotides: TGTTCCAGCAGTGCCCGGCAGGTATACGATCAGTACTTC.